The 26 T cell receptor beta chains below were found in one sample sequenced in a study of blood T cell repertoires in COVID-19. Assay: immunoSEQ multiplex PCR; the TCRdb copy retains only in-frame clones and omits some. The data show about 120,000 clones, with less than 95% seen just once and roughly 2% held by the top ten. Material for sequencing was peripheral blood. The receptors shown here come from a human donor with active COVID-19. The donor label of this sample is uncertain.

The chain joins TRBV21-1 to TRBJ2-2; the table gives TRBD2 as D, unverified against the DNA. TRBV21-1 is shown as a pseudogene. CDR3 size: 16 residues. The CDR3 here is CASSKRRDTNTGELFF. For the CDR3, the DNA is TGTGCCAGCAGCAAAAGGAGGGATACGAACACCGGGGAGCTGTTTTTT.

The count of this clone is one. The rearrangement uses TRBV7-6 and TRBJ1-6; 8 bases map to TRBD1. Trimming at V came to 3 bases and at J to 9 bases, leaving 7 bases not matched to a gene. The CDR3 covers 15 residues. Per the germline V gene, CDR1 is SGHVS and CDR2 is FNYEAQ. The chain's CDR3 is CASSFSGQGSSPLHF. The CDR3 DNA sequence: TGTGCCAGCAGCTTTTCCGGACAGGGTAGTTCACCCCTCCACTTT.

The chain is built from TRBV6-5 and TRBJ1-5; D might be TRBD1 (6 bases). The CDR3 is made up of 14 amino acids. CDR1 is MNHEY, CDR2 SVGAGI, per germline. The germline V and J ends were trimmed by 7 bases and 0 bases, with 10 bases remaining between them. The CDR3 protein is CASTGQISNQPQHF. CDR3 nucleotides: TGTGCCAGCACCGGACAGATTAGCAATCAGCCCCAGCATTTT.

The chain joins TRBV7-9 to TRBJ2-7, with TRBD1 identical over 7 bases. The CDR3 contains 14 residues. J lost 0 bases, V lost 5 bases, and 4 bases had no gene match. Germline lookup yields CDR1 SEHNR and CDR2 FQNEAQ (reference sequence). CDR3 in DNA: TGTGCCAGCAGCGAGGGACAGTTCTCCTACGAGCAGTACTTC. Protein: CASSEGQFSYEQYF.

The chain combines TRBV7-3 with TRBJ1-6, with D hard to call. Looked up from germline, CDR1 is SGHTA and CDR2 is FQGTGA. V lost 4 bases and J lost 11, with 15 bases in between. The CDR3 length is 14 residues. This chain's CDR3 is CASSSGEAGTPLHF. CDR3 in DNA: TGTGCCAGCAGCTCAGGCGAAGCCGGTACACCCCTCCACTTT.

The chain is built from TRBV15 and TRBJ1-2; D not resolved. Germline CDR1 and CDR2: LNHNV and YYDKDF (reference sequence). Trimming shortened V by 1 base and J by 4 bases, and 13 bases separated the two germline ends. The CDR3 has 15 amino acids. CDR3 DNA sequence: TGTGCCACCAGCAGAGGGCTAGCAATGGGCTATGGCTACACCTTC. This translates into CATSRGLAMGYGYTF.

The J gene is TRBJ1-6, the V gene TRBV19; possible D gene TRBD1, 5 bases. The CDR3 sequence is 14 residues long. Trimming pared 3 bases from V and 11 bases from J, leaving 14 bases between. Germline loops: CDR1 LNHDA, CDR2 SQIVND (reference sequence). The CDR3 region is CASSIRRGYPPLHF. DNA of the CDR3: TGTGCCAGTAGTATTCGAAGGGGATATCCACCCCTCCACTTT.

The gene calls are TRBV6-6 and TRBJ2-2; possible D gene TRBD1, 6 bases. The V end lost 5 bases, the J end lost 1 base, and 8 bases lay between the germline ends. CDR1 is MNHNY and CDR2 is SVGAGI in the germline V gene (reference sequence). The CDR3 runs 14 residues. The CDR3 spells CASSTGMNTGELFF. CDR3 nucleotide sequence: TGTGCCAGCAGTACAGGGATGAACACCGGGGAGCTGTTTTTT.

The V gene is TRBV5-1, the J gene TRBJ1-2; 7 nucleotides match TRBD1. V lost 0 bases to trimming and J lost 5 bases; unmatched junction nucleotides: 7. Germline V lookup: CDR1 SGHRS, CDR2 YFSETQ. CDR3 length: 15 amino acids. The CDR3: CASSLGRQGGYGYTF. The CDR3 coding sequence is TGCGCCAGCAGCTTGGGCCGCCAGGGGGGATATGGCTACACCTTC.

The chain combines TRBV7-6 with TRBJ2-7, with 13 bases that match TRBD2. Germline CDR1 reads SGHVS; CDR2 reads FNYEAQ. V lost 1 base and J lost 2; bases outside the gene matches: 5. The CDR3 contains 17 residues. In DNA, the CDR3 is TGTGCCAGCAGCTTAGGGGGACTAGCGGGGCGGCCCTACGAGCAGTACTTC. Translating it yields CASSLGGLAGRPYEQYF.

The rearrangement joins TRBV14 to TRBJ2-1, with 7 bases aligning to TRBD1. The trim removed 3 bases at V and 3 bases at J, leaving 5 bases unmatched. The CDR3 contains 15 residues. Germline V gene lookup returns CDR1 SGHDN and CDR2 FVKESK. The CDR3 DNA reads TGTGCCAGCAGCCAGCACCGGGACAGCTACAATGAGCAGTTCTTC. It is translated as CASSQHRDSYNEQFF.

The rearrangement uses TRBV2 and TRBJ2-7; no firm D call. The CDR3 contains 11 residues. Germline V CDR1 and CDR2: SNHLY, FYNNEI. Trimming cost V 7 bases and J 4 bases, with 8 bases left between them. The CDR3 DNA reads TGTGCCAGCACGGAGTCATACGAGCAGTACTTC. Its translation is CASTESYEQYF. Full variable domain (outside the CDR3, taken from reference TRBV2 and TRBJ2-7): EPEVTQTPSHQVTQMGQEVILRCVPISNHLYFYWYRQILGQKVEFLVSFYNNEISEKSEIFDDQFSVERPDGSNFTLKIRSTKLEDSAMYFCASTESYEQYFGPGTRLTVT.

The chain recombines TRBV5-1 with TRBJ1-1; weak D call: TRBD1 (6 bases). Trimming cost V 1 base and J 2 bases, with 12 bases left between them. CDR3 length equals 15 residues. Germline CDR1 is SGHRS and CDR2 is YFSETQ. The CDR3 reads CASSLTGTINTEAFF. For the CDR3, the DNA is TGCGCCAGCAGCTTGACCGGGACAATAAACACTGAAGCTTTCTTT.

The chain combines TRBV19 with TRBJ2-1; D might be TRBD1 (6 bases). CDR3 length equals 14 residues. Trimming cost V 10 bases and J 5 bases, with 18 bases left between them. The germline gives CDR1 LNHDA, CDR2 SQIVND (reference sequence). The CDR3 loop reads CATEGGSYDNEQFF. CDR3 coding DNA: TGTGCCACGGAAGGGGGTTCCTACGACAATGAGCAGTTCTTC.

V is TRBV27 and J is TRBJ2-5; 8 nucleotides match TRBD2. This CDR3 has 15 amino acids. V shed 5 bases, J shed 5 bases, and the junction held 10 bases outside the gene matches. Germline CDR1 and CDR2: MNHEY and SMNVEV (reference sequence). Here the CDR3 reads CASSHYGGAMETQYF. Written as DNA, the CDR3 is TGTGCCAGCAGTCACTACGGGGGGGCCATGGAGACCCAGTACTTC.

This chain joins TRBV28 and TRBJ2-3; TRBD1 might be the D (6 bases). The CDR3 totals 14 residues. CDR1 is MDHEN and CDR2 is SYDVKM in the germline V gene. V dropped 5 bases and J dropped 0 bases, with 9 bases sitting between them. Here the CDR3 reads CASSRTASTDTQYF. The CDR3 nucleotides read TGTGCCAGCAGTAGGACAGCTAGCACAGATACGCAGTATTTT.

The V call is TRBV18, the J call TRBJ2-5; D is uncertain. V dropped 4 bases and J dropped 2 bases, with 8 bases sitting between them. The CDR3 loop spans 13 amino acids. CDR1 is KGHSH, CDR2 LQKENI, per germline. The CDR3 reads CASSRDIQETQYF. The CDR3, as DNA: TGTGCCAGCTCACGCGATATACAAGAGACCCAGTACTTC.

J is TRBJ1-2 and V is TRBV18; 9 bases match TRBD1. With V trimmed by 3 bases and J by 6 bases, 5 bases remained unmatched. The CDR3 loop spans 14 amino acids. Germline assignment: CDR1 KGHSH and CDR2 LQKENI. CDR3: CASSPTQGADGYTF. In nucleotides, the CDR3 is TGTGCCAGCTCACCCACACAGGGGGCCGATGGCTACACCTTC.

The V call is TRBV19, the J call TRBJ1-1; 9 bases align to TRBD1. This CDR3 is 15 amino acids long. Trimming took 6 bases from V and 4 from J; bases not matched to a gene: 9. Germline CDR1 LNHDA, CDR2 SQIVND (reference sequence). CDR3 region: CASSTAGTGFTEAFF. CDR3 sequence (DNA): TGTGCCAGTAGCACAGCCGGGACAGGGTTCACTGAAGCTTTCTTT.

The genes are TRBV5-4 and TRBJ2-5; 11 bases match TRBD2. The CDR3 contains 15 residues. After removal of 4 bases from V and 4 bases from J, the junction contained 6 bases not matched to a gene. Per germline, CDR1 SGHNT and CDR2 YYREEE (reference sequence). The CDR3 here is CASSRASGGTETQYF. The DNA for the CDR3 is TGTGCCAGCAGCCGGGCTAGCGGGGGGACAGAGACCCAGTACTTC. The variable domain in full, completed from reference TRBV5-4 and TRBJ2-5, reads ETGVTQSPTHLIKTRGQQVTLRCSSQSGHNTVSWYQQALGQGPQFIFQYYREEENGRGNFPPRFSGLQFPNYSSELNVNALELDDSALYLCASSRASGGTETQYFGPGTRLLVL.

This sequence joins TRBV12-5 and TRBJ2-3; 7 bases map to TRBD2. Trimming took 3 bases from V and 5 from J; bases not matched to a gene: 2. The CDR3 extends over 13 amino acids. Germline V gene lookup returns CDR1 LGHNT and CDR2 FRNRAP. CDR3 residues: CASGFGGKDTQYF. The CDR3, as DNA: TGTGCTAGTGGTTTCGGGGGGAAAGATACGCAGTATTTT.

This clone appeared once. The chain employs TRBV3-1 (or the pseudogene TRBV3-2) and TRBJ1-4; 7 bases map to TRBD1. Losses at the gene ends were 4 bases for V and 5 bases for J; bases not matched to a gene: 7. In germline, CDR1 is LGHDT, CDR2 YNNKEL (reference sequence). The CDR3 length is 15 residues. The CDR3 protein is CASSPRQGRNEKLFF. The CDR3 DNA sequence: TGTGCCAGCAGCCCAAGACAGGGTAGAAATGAAAAACTGTTTTTT.

The chain joins TRBV28 to TRBJ1-4; D is uncertain. From germline, CDR1 is MDHEN and CDR2 SYDVKM. The ends were cut back, 4 bases at V and 4 bases at J, with 16 bases in the middle. The CDR3 loop spans 16 amino acids. The CDR3 coding sequence is TGTGCCAGCAGTTACATGGCGGGGTATGATAATGAAAAACTGTTTTTT. Translated, it gives CASSYMAGYDNEKLFF.

Written as DNA, the CDR3 is TGTGCCAGCAGCTTACAGGGGGCAGATACGCAGTATTTT. It encodes CASSLQGADTQYF. The chain recombines TRBV7-2 with TRBJ2-3, with 7 bases aligning to TRBD1. The CDR3 has 13 amino acids. With 2 bases clipped from V and 4 bases from J, the junction kept 0 bases outside the gene matches. Germline CDR1 is SGHTA and CDR2 is FQGNSA.

The chain has TRBV11-2 and TRBJ2-4; 15 positions agree with TRBD2. This CDR3 comprises 17 residues. V dropped 5 bases and J dropped 8; count of bases not matched to a gene: 10. Germline CDR1 is SGHAT and CDR2 is FQNNGV. The CDR3 sequence: CASSRTSGGAVRYIQYF. CDR3 DNA: TGTGCCAGCAGCCGGACTAGCGGGGGGGCCGTCAGATACATTCAGTACTTC.

The DNA of the CDR3 is TGTGCCAGCTCTCCGGGGGACTATGGCTACACCTTC. Encoded protein: CASSPGDYGYTF. The chain couples TRBV2 to TRBJ1-2; D might be TRBD1 (5 bases). CDR3 length equals 12 residues. The V gene lost 8 bases and the J gene lost 3 bases, with 10 bases spanning the gap. The germline gives CDR1 SNHLY, CDR2 FYNNEI.